What follows describes a single TCR beta chain. Its target is not known. The CDR3 covers 14 residues. V lost 0 bases and J lost 7, with 8 bases in between. Germline loops: CDR1 SGHTS, CDR2 YDEGEE. Sample time point: newly diagnosed, previously untreated cHL patient sample. What served as comparison were PBMCs in newly diagnosed, untreated classical Hodgkin lymphoma. The data belong to a study of PD-1 blockade in classical Hodgkin lymphoma. Study results and caveats: As was reported, newly diagnosed patients showed lower baseline TCR diversity than healthy donors did. The authors have not defined what causes the repertoire differences, possibly disease activity or prior therapy.

Clones were sequenced by immunoSEQ multiplex PCR, and TCRdb holds only the in-frame ones, with some missing. The data hold some 70,000 clones, with roughly 93% observed a single time. The sequence was obtained from a human donor with classical Hodgkin lymphoma. The sample consisted of peripheral blood mononuclear cells (PBMCs). The J gene is TRBJ1-6, the V gene TRBV5-8, with D uncertain. The CDR3, as DNA: TGTGCCAGCAGCTTGGTACAGCTCAATTCACCCCTCCACTTT. Translating it yields CASSLVQLNSPLHF.